This entry lists 27 T cell receptor beta chains sequenced from one sample in a study of T cells in Graves' hyperthyroidism and ophthalmopathy. RNA transcripts yielded amplified TCR beta CDR3 regions. The HTBI primer set was used in a first-round RT-PCR of the TCR CDR3. TCRdb passed the multiplex PCR reads through MiXCR, listing each CDR3 protein once. The sample has around 250,000 distinct CDR3 sequences; roughly 17% are singletons. Sequencing was performed on blood. These receptors originate from a woman under 30 with Graves' ophthalmopathy.

This clonotype appeared many times. The chain uses TRBV30 and TRBJ1-6, with unresolved D. The ends were cut back, 2 bases at V and 9 bases at J, with 17 bases in the middle. CDR1 is GTSNPN, CDR2 SVGIG, per germline (reference sequence). The CDR3 has 15 amino acids. The CDR3: CAWSSGVGRTSPLHF. CDR3 DNA: TGTGCCTGGAGTTCCGGTGTTGGCAGGACTTCACCCCTCCACTTT.

CDR3 sequence (DNA): TGCGCCAGCAGCCCCCGGGACAGGGGCGTTTATACCGGGGAGCTGTTTTTT. Protein product: CASSPRDRGVYTGELFF. This chain uses TRBV4-1 with TRBJ2-2; 10 positions match TRBD1. The CDR3 totals 17 residues. J lost 5 bases, V lost 4 bases, and 10 bases had no gene match. CDR1 is MGHRA and CDR2 is YSYEKL in the germline V gene.

This chain uses TRBV28 with TRBJ1-2, with 8 bases lining up with TRBD1. Germline CDR1 MDHEN, CDR2 SYDVKM. V trimming: 11 bases; J trimming: 4 bases; junction bases outside the gene matches: 15. The CDR3 consists of 15 residues. The CDR3 coding sequence is TGTGCCGTAGATTTAGGGACAGGAAGTTCCTATGGCTACACCTTC. Protein sequence: CAVDLGTGSSYGYTF.

At least ten counts were recorded for this clonotype. An end of the junction does not agree with germline; a read error may underlie this. The chain joins TRBV7-7 to TRBJ2-7, with D hard to call. Germline CDR1 reads SSHAT; CDR2 reads FNYEAQ (reference sequence). The CDR3 loop spans 14 amino acids. The CDR3 DNA reads TGTGCTAGCAGCCCGCGGACGGTTACCTACGAGCAGTACTTC. This encodes CASSPRTVTYEQYF.

This clonotype was picked up many times. The chain carries TRBV6-1 and TRBJ1-2; D unclear. Trimming removed 6 bases at V and 0 bases at J, with 8 bases between. The CDR3 runs 13 residues. CDR1 MNHNS and CDR2 SASEGT come from the germline V gene. CDR3: CASRQFANYGYTF. In DNA, the CDR3 is TGTGCCAGCAGGCAATTTGCTAACTATGGCTACACCTTC.

At least ten counts were recorded for this clonotype. This chain connects TRBV12-3 or TRBV12-4 to TRBJ2-1; D ambiguous. V dropped 3 bases and J dropped 3 bases, with 12 bases sitting between them. The CDR3 has 15 amino acids. The CDR3 DNA is TGTGCCAGCAGTTTGGATTGGGCCGGCTACAATGAGCAGTTCTTC. As protein: CASSLDWAGYNEQFF.

This clonotype was seen many times. The chain recombines TRBV27 with TRBJ2-1; the D gene is possibly TRBD2 (8 bases). The CDR3 consists of 17 residues. The ends were cut back, 6 bases at V and 0 bases at J, with 18 bases in the middle. Looked up from germline, CDR1 is MNHEY and CDR2 is SMNVEV (reference sequence). CDR3 in DNA: TGTGCCAGCAGCCATGGGACAGCGGGGGACTCCTACAATGAGCAGTTCTTC. Its translation: CASSHGTAGDSYNEQFF.

This clonotype was found many times. The V and J genes are TRBV7-9 and TRBJ2-7, with 12 positions matching TRBD1. Germline trimming cut 4 bases from V and 7 bases from J; bases unmatched to any gene: 11. This CDR3 region has 16 residues. Germline CDR1 is SEHNR and CDR2 is FQNEAQ (reference sequence). CDR3 protein: CASSSGGGQGAREQYF. The CDR3, as DNA: TGTGCCAGCAGCTCCGGTGGGGGACAGGGGGCAAGGGAGCAGTACTTC.

The chain carries TRBV10-2 and TRBJ2-2; 14 bases are shared with TRBD2. CDR3 length: 18 residues. Germline CDR1 is WSHSY and CDR2 is SAAADI. After removal of 2 bases from V and 1 base from J, the junction contained 3 bases not matched to a gene. CDR3: CASSEPGLAGENTGELFF. CDR3 DNA sequence: TGCGCCAGCAGTGAGCCGGGACTAGCGGGAGAGAACACCGGGGAGCTGTTTTTT.

The sample holds many counts of this clonotype. The V gene is TRBV20-1, the J gene TRBJ2-4; 7 bases align to TRBD1. This CDR3 has 12 amino acids. V shed 6 bases and J 7 bases; nucleotides not matched to a gene: 6. Germline loops: CDR1 DFQATT, CDR2 SNEGSKA (reference sequence). The CDR3 reads CSATETGNIQYF. The CDR3 region has the DNA TGCAGTGCAACGGAGACAGGGAACATTCAGTACTTC.

This clonotype was detected many times. V gene TRBV9 combines with J gene TRBJ2-5, with 8 bases fitting TRBD2. The CDR3 is made up of 15 amino acids. The V segment lost 4 bases and the J segment 4 bases; nucleotides outside the gene matches: 9. The germline CDR1 and CDR2 sequences are SGDLS and YYNGEE. The CDR3 protein is CASSTAGAARETQYF. CDR3 bases: TGTGCCAGCAGCACAGCGGGGGCAGCACGAGAGACCCAGTACTTC.

This clonotype was counted ten times or more. The J gene is TRBJ1-1, the V gene TRBV18, with D maybe TRBD1 (6 bases). Germline-derived CDR1 and CDR2 are KGHSH and LQKENI. The ends were cut back, 2 bases at V and 0 bases at J, with 10 bases in the middle. The CDR3 length is 15 residues. This chain's CDR3 is CASSPVGQMNTEAFF. The CDR3 DNA sequence: TGTGCCAGCTCACCAGTTGGACAGATGAACACTGAAGCTTTCTTT.

This clonotype was observed a handful of times. One end of the junction fails to match germline, which may point to a read error. The gene calls are TRBV24-1 and TRBJ2-1, with D unclear. Germline V lookup: CDR1 KGHDR, CDR2 SFDVKD. CDR3 length: 11 amino acids. The CDR3 coding sequence is TGTGCCACCAGTGATTTTAATGAGCAGCTCTTC. Protein: CATSDFNEQLF.

This clonotype was seen many times. V and J are TRBV3-1 and TRBJ2-1; D is unclear. Trimming left V 0 bases short and J 10 bases short, with 7 bases between. Germline V gene data show CDR1 as LGHDT and CDR2 as YNNKEL (reference sequence). This CDR3 region has 12 residues. CDR3: CASSQDLAEQFF. The CDR3 DNA follows: TGTGCCAGCAGCCAAGATCTGGCAGAGCAGTTCTTC.

This clonotype was counted between two and nine times. The V gene is TRBV6-2 or TRBV6-3, the J gene TRBJ1-6; D gene unclear. CDR3 length: 11 residues. V lost 8 bases and J 8 bases, leaving 7 bases between the germline ends. Germline CDR1 and CDR2: MNHEY and SVGEGT. The CDR3 region has the DNA TGTGCCAGCGGAAGGGATTCACCCCTCCACTTT. Translation: CASGRDSPLHF.

This clonotype was picked up many times. The rearrangement joins TRBV19 to TRBJ2-1; TRBD1 matches 8 bases. Trimming removed 8 bases from V and 8 bases from J; junction bases left unmatched: 5. Germline V gives CDR1 LNHDA, CDR2 SQIVND (reference sequence). CDR3 length: 12 residues. Here the CDR3 reads CASSGGPDEQFF. The CDR3 bases are TGTGCCAGTTCAGGGGGCCCGGATGAGCAGTTCTTC.

With respect to this clonotype: This could be a read error, since a much larger clone is one nucleotide away. The chain joins TRBV2 to TRBJ1-3; D is unresolved. The CDR3 contains 15 residues. CDR1 and CDR2 from the germline V gene are SNHLY and FYNNEI. The CDR3: CDSSAADNSGNTIYF. CDR3 DNA sequence: TGTGACAGCAGTGCGGCAGACAACTCTGGAAACACCATATATTTT.

Many counts were recorded for this clonotype. This chain links TRBV28 with TRBJ1-1; D unresolved. The CDR3 spans 9 residues. V lost 8 bases, J lost 9 bases, and 7 bases lay in between. Germline assignment: CDR1 MDHEN and CDR2 SYDVKM. CDR3 in amino acids: CASGSKAFF. The CDR3 DNA sequence: TGTGCCAGCGGATCAAAAGCTTTCTTT.

This clonotype appeared once. The rearrangement links TRBV20-1 to TRBJ2-7, with D possibly matching TRBD2 (8 bases). The CDR3 is made up of 16 amino acids. With 0 bases removed from V and 3 bases from J, the gap between germline ends came to 18 bases. Germline V gene data show CDR1 as DFQATT and CDR2 as SNEGSKA (reference sequence). The CDR3 region has the DNA TGCAGTGCTAGAGATCATGGTAGCGGGGACAGCTACGAGCAGTACTTC. Encoded protein: CSARDHGSGDSYEQYF.

The rearrangement links TRBV7-6 to TRBJ2-1; 8 bases are shared with TRBD2. V shed 5 bases, J shed 4 bases, and the junction held 13 bases outside the gene matches. This CDR3 contains 17 residues. Germline values: CDR1 SGHVS, CDR2 FNYEAQ. The CDR3: CASSPSGRTVGYNEQFF. In DNA form, the CDR3 reads TGTGCCAGCAGCCCTAGCGGGCGAACTGTCGGATACAATGAGCAGTTCTTC. Drawing the rest from reference TRBV7-6 and TRBJ2-1, the complete variable domain is GAGVSQSPRYKVTKRGQDVALRCDPISGHVSLYWYRQALGQGPEFLTYFNYEAQQDKSGLPNDRFSAERPEGSISTLTIQRTEQRDSAMYRCASSPSGRTVGYNEQFFGPGTRLTVL.

This clonotype was seen ten or more times. This chain links TRBV30 with TRBJ2-7; TRBD1 agrees at 7 bases. The V segment lost 0 bases and the J segment 3 bases; nucleotides outside the gene matches: 2. Per germline, CDR1 GTSNPN and CDR2 SVGIG (reference sequence). The CDR3 has 13 residues. For the CDR3, the DNA is TGTGCCTGGAGTGTCGGGACAGACTACGAGCAGTACTTC. It encodes CAWSVGTDYEQYF.

This clonotype appeared a few times. Since a much larger clone is just one base distant, this may be a read error. V usage is TRBV28 and J usage is TRBJ1-1, with D perhaps matching TRBD1 (6 bases). This CDR3 region has 13 residues. The germline V gene encodes CDR1 MDHEN and CDR2 SYDVKM. CDR3 amino acids: CVSRGGGDTEAFF. CDR3 nucleotides: TGTGTCAGCCGCGGAGGGGGAGACACTGAAGCTTTCTTT.

The chain is built from TRBV5-4 and TRBJ1-2; the D gene is possibly TRBD1 (5 bases). Deletions cut 1 base from V and 8 bases from J, with 12 bases between. Germline loops: CDR1 SGHNT, CDR2 YYREEE (reference sequence). The CDR3 is 13 residues long. This CDR3 reads CASSLIGQGGYTF. The CDR3 bases are TGTGCCAGCAGCTTGATTGGCCAGGGCGGCTACACCTTC.

The sample holds many counts of this clonotype. This chain connects TRBV5-1 to TRBJ2-1, with D tentatively TRBD2 (6 bases). The CDR3 consists of 14 residues. Trimming took 4 bases from V and 6 from J, leaving 14 bases between them. Germline CDR1 SGHRS, CDR2 YFSETQ. The CDR3 reads CASSTEGSLNEQFF. As DNA, the CDR3 is TGCGCCAGCAGCACGGAGGGTAGTCTCAATGAGCAGTTCTTC.

This clonotype was seen repeatedly, ten times or more. This chain joins TRBV29-1 and TRBJ1-1; D is uncertain. The CDR3 loop spans 16 amino acids. Germline CDR1 and CDR2: SQVTM and ANQGSEA. The V gene lost 2 bases and the J gene lost 0 bases, with 16 bases spanning the gap. The CDR3 sequence is CSVERQEFSLNTEAFF. The CDR3 DNA follows: TGCAGCGTTGAACGCCAGGAATTCTCATTGAACACTGAAGCTTTCTTT. Variable domain in full (rest from reference TRBV29-1 and TRBJ1-1): SAVISQKPSRDICQRGTSLTIQCQVDSQVTMMFWYRQQPGQSLTLIATANQGSEATYESGFVIDKFPISRPNLTFSTLTVSNMSPEDSSIYLCSVERQEFSLNTEAFFGQGTRLTVV.

The table lists this clonotype with many counts. V and J are TRBV13 and TRBJ2-5, with D perhaps matching TRBD1 (6 bases). The V gene lost 5 bases and the J gene lost 5 bases, with 12 bases spanning the gap. The CDR3 runs 13 residues. Germline assignment: CDR1 PRHDT and CDR2 FYEKMQ (reference sequence). The CDR3 bases are TGTGCCAGCAGCCTACAGGGCCGGGAGACCCAGTACTTC. It yields the protein CASSLQGRETQYF.

This clonotype was observed many times. The chain uses TRBV6-1 and TRBJ1-1, with 7 bases fitting TRBD1. V lost 3 bases, J lost 9 bases, and 7 bases stayed unmatched. This CDR3 has 13 amino acids. The germline V gene has CDR1 MNHNS and CDR2 SASEGT. The CDR3 sequence: CASSEKGQRKAFF. CDR3 DNA sequence: TGTGCCAGCAGTGAGAAGGGACAGAGAAAAGCTTTCTTT.